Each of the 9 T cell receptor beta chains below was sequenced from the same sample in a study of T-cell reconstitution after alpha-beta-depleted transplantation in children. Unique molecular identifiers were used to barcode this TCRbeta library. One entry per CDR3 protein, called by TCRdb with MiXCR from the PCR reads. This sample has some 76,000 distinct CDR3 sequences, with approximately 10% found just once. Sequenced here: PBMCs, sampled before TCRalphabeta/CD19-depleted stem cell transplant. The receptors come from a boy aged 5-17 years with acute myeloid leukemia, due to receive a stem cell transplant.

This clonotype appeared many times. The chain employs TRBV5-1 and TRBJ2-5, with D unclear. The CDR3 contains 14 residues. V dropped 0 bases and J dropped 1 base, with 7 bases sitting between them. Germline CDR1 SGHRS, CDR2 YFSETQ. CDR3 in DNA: TGCGCCAGCAGCTTGGCGGCCTCCCAAGAGACCCAGTACTTC. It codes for CASSLAASQETQYF.

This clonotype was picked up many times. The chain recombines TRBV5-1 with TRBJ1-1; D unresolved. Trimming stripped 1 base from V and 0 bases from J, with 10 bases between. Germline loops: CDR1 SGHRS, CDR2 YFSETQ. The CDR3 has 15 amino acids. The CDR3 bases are TGCGCCAGCAGCTTGTCGGCAGCTTTGAACACTGAAGCTTTCTTT. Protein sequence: CASSLSAALNTEAFF.

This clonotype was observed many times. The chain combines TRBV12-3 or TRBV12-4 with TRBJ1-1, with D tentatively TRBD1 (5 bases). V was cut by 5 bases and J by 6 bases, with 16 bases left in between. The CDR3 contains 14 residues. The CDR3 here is CASSTWGPRAEAFF. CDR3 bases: TGTGCCAGCAGTACCTGGGGCCCGAGAGCTGAAGCTTTCTTT.

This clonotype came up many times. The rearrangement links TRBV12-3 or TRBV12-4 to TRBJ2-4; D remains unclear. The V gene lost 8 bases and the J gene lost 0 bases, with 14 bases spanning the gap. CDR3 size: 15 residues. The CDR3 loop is CASASLRGAKNIQYF. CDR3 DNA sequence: TGTGCCAGCGCCTCACTCAGAGGAGCCAAAAACATTCAGTACTTC.

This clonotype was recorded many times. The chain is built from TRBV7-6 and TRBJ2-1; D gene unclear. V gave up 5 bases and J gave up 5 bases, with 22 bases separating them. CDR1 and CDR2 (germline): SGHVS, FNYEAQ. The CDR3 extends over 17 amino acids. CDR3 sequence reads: CASSPPGWGRSHNEQFF. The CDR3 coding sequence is TGTGCCAGCAGCCCACCCGGGTGGGGAAGGTCTCACAATGAGCAGTTCTTC.

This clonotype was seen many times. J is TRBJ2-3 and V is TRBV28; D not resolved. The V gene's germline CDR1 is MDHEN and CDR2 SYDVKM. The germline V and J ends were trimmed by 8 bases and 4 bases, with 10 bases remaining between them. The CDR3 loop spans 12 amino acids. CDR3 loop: CASVAPADTQYF. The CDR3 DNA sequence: TGTGCCAGCGTCGCCCCCGCAGATACGCAGTATTTT. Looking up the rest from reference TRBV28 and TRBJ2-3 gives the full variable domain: DVKVTQSSRYLVKRTGEKVFLECVQDMDHENMFWYRQDPGLGLRLIYFSYDVKMKEKGDIPEGYSVSREKKERFSLILESASTNQTSMYLCASVAPADTQYFGPGTRLTVL.

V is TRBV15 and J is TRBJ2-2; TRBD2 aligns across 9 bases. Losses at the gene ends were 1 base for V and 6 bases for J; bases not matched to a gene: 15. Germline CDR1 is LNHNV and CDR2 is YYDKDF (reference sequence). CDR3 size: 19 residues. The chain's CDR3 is CATSRGRTTIAGVAGELFF. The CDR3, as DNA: TGTGCCACCAGCAGAGGGAGGACAACCATAGCGGGAGTGGCCGGGGAGCTGTTTTTT.

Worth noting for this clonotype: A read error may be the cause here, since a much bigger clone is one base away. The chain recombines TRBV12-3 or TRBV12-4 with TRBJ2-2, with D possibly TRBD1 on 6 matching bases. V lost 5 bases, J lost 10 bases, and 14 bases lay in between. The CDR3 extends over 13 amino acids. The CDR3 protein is CASSATGWAELFF. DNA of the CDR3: TGTGCCAGCAGTGCGACAGGTTGGGCGGAGCTGTTTTTT.

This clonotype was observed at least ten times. This CDR3 is CAVSGTASDHEQFF. Written as DNA, the CDR3 is TGTGCCGTATCCGGGACCGCCTCGGATCATGAGCAGTTCTTC. The rearrangement uses TRBV5-5 and TRBJ2-1; perhaps D is TRBD1 or TRBD2 (5 bases each). CDR3 length: 14 amino acids. Deletions cut 10 bases from V and 8 bases from J, with 22 bases between. In germline, CDR1 is SGHKS, CDR2 YYEKEE (reference sequence).